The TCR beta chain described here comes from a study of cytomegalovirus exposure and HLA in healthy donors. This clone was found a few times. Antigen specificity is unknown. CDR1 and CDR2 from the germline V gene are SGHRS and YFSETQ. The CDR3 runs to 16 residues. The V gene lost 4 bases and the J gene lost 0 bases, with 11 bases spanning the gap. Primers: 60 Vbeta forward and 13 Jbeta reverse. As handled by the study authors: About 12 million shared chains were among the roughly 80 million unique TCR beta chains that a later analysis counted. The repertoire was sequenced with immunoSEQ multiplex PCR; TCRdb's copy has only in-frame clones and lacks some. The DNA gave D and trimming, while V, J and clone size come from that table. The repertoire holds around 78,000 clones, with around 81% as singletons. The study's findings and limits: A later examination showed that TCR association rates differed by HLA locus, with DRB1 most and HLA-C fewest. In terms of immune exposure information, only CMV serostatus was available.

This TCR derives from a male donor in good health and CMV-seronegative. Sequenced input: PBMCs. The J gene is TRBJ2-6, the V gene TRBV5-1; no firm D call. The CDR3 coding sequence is TGCGCCAGCAGCCCCTATCAAGACTCTGGGGCCAACGTCCTGACTTTC. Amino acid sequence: CASSPYQDSGANVLTF.